The entry below gives a single TCR beta chain sequence along with its context. The data belong to a study of cytomegalovirus exposure and HLA in healthy donors. Sequencing was performed with immunoSEQ multiplex PCR; in TCRdb, only in-frame clones are kept and a portion is missing. Of approximately 270,000 clones in the sample, about 86% are singletons; the top ten hold about 1%. This TCR was sampled from a woman aged 18-30 years in good health and CMV-seronegative. Sequencing input: PBMCs.

CDR3 DNA: TGTGCCAGTAGTCCGAGGCAATTTAGCACAGATACGCAGTATTTT. It is translated as CASSPRQFSTDTQYF. This chain joins TRBV19 and TRBJ2-3, with D unresolved. The V end was cut by 5 bases, the J end by 0 bases, with 12 bases between. Germline loops: CDR1 LNHDA, CDR2 SQIVND (reference sequence). The CDR3 is 15 residues long.